This T cell receptor (beta chain) stems from a study of OX40 agonist ivuxolimab in advanced cancers. The repertoire was sequenced with immunoSEQ multiplex PCR; TCRdb's copy has only in-frame clones and lacks some. The sample lists 55,000 or so clones; about nine tenths were seen once. Germline loops: CDR1 SGHRS, CDR2 YFSETQ. The CDR3 runs to 15 residues. Between the trimmed V and J ends, which lost 6 bases and 3 bases, there was a span of 15 bases. This material consisted of CD4+ or CD8+ T cells sorted from blood, taken in a trial of the OX40 agonist ivuxolimab. The rearrangement uses TRBV5-1 and TRBJ1-4; a possible D gene is TRBD1 (6 bases). This receptor was obtained from an adult with an advanced solid tumor such as melanoma, head and neck, liver or kidney cancer. Here the CDR3 reads CASTNRGQANEKLFF. The CDR3 coding sequence is TGCGCCAGCACCAACCGGGGGCAGGCTAATGAAAAACTGTTTTTT. Together with reference TRBV5-1 and TRBJ1-4, the CDR3 gives the full variable domain: KAGVTQTPRYLIKTRGQQVTLSCSPISGHRSVSWYQQTPGQGLQFLFEYFSETQRNKGNFPGRFSGRQFSNSRSEMNVSTLELGDSALYLCASTNRGQANEKLFFGSGTQLSVL.